The entry below gives a single T cell receptor (delta chain) sequence along with its context. Its specificity is not known. TCRdb's protein for this DNA is that of a much larger clone and differs from the translation at residue 9, likely a read error; the protein shown is the DNA translation. CDR1 and CDR2 (germline): GEAIGNYY, EKD. With 0 bases removed from V and 0 bases from J, the gap between germline ends came to 20 bases. The CDR3 sequence is 21 residues long. This record comes from a study of gammadelta T cells in human blood. TCRdb re-called the RT-PCR reads with CATT. The repertoire holds approximately 710 delta-chain clones, nearly 55% seen once, with approximately 30% in the top ten. Study-level findings and limits: Right after birth, innate γδ T cells reportedly expanded polyclonally after microbial exposure.

The specimen sequenced was Vgamma9Vdelta2 gamma-delta T cells from infant blood. The source is a human donor. This rearrangement joins TRDV2 to TRDJ3, with a possible D match to TRDD2 (5 bases). This CDR3 reads CACDTLGPRASSSWDTRQMFF. In DNA, the CDR3 is TGTGCCTGTGACACCCTCGGCCCGAGGGCTTCCAGCTCCTGGGACACCCGACAGATGTTTTTC.